The T cell receptor beta chain under discussion was sequenced for a study of blood T cell repertoires in COVID-19. Germline V gene lookup returns CDR1 SEHNR and CDR2 FQNEAQ (reference sequence). The CDR3 has 14 residues. The V end was cut by 6 bases, the J end by 0 bases, with 8 bases between. Original methodology: Reference gene primer amplification gave estimated nucleated cell counts. The data were produced by immunoSEQ multiplex PCR, yet TCRdb's version contains in-frame clones alone and is incomplete. V and J calls plus clone size are reproduced from that table; the DNA served to infer D and trimming. The sample carries about 120,000 clones, roughly 82% recorded once.

The chain combines TRBV7-9 with TRBJ2-2; tentative D call: TRBD1 (5 bases). The sequence came from a human donor in a cohort sampled during active COVID-19. The sequencing input was peripheral blood. CDR3: CASRDTTNTGELFF. The DNA of the CDR3 is TGTGCCAGCAGGGACACGACGAACACCGGGGAGCTGTTTTTT.